The 5 T cell receptor beta chains in this list originate from one sample, sequenced in a study of shared clonotypes between healthy human individuals. TCRdb's copy holds only in-frame clones and misses some; the assay was immunoSEQ multiplex PCR. The profile shows 95,000 to 120,000 clones, approximately 70% of them singletons. Sequencing was carried out using memory CD8+ T cells sorted from blood. Subset given: CD45RO+ cells pooled with CCR7-negative TemRA cells. All receptors come from a woman aged 25 to 39 in good health.

This clone came up once. The genes are TRBV5-1 and TRBJ2-7; a weak D match, TRBD2 (5 bases). CDR1 and CDR2 from the germline V gene are SGHRS and YFSETQ. CDR3 length: 14 amino acids. Trimming removed 0 bases from V and 2 bases from J, with 9 bases in between. The CDR3 DNA sequence: TGCGCCAGCAGCTTGGGGGCGGGCCCCTACGAGCAGTACTTC. Its translation: CASSLGAGPYEQYF.

This chain connects TRBV28 to TRBJ2-7; TRBD1 is a possible D gene (6 bases). The V end was cut by 0 bases, the J end by 5 bases, with 11 bases between. The V gene's germline CDR1 is MDHEN and CDR2 SYDVKM. The CDR3 length is 14 residues. CDR3 DNA: TGTGCCAGCAGTTTATGGGCAGGGGAAGACGAGCAGTACTTC. The encoded protein is CASSLWAGEDEQYF. The full variable domain, in which reference TRBV28 and TRBJ2-7 provide the parts outside the CDR3, is DVKVTQSSRYLVKRTGEKVFLECVQDMDHENMFWYRQDPGLGLRLIYFSYDVKMKEKGDIPEGYSVSREKKERFSLILESASTNQTSMYLCASSLWAGEDEQYFGPGTRLTVT.

The sample holds a few counts of this clone. The chain's CDR3 is CASSSRDRLNEQYF. Here the CDR3 DNA reads TGTGCCAGCAGTAGTCGGGACAGGCTAAACGAGCAGTACTTC. The chain recombines TRBV6-6 with TRBJ2-7; 8 bases are a match to TRBD1. CDR1 and CDR2 (germline): MNHNY, SVGAGI (reference sequence). V was clipped by 5 bases and J by 5 bases; unmatched bases: 8. This CDR3 region has 14 residues.

This clone was observed a handful of times. The chain employs TRBV11-2 and TRBJ2-1; 11 bases line up with TRBD2. The CDR3 totals 17 residues. With V trimmed by 1 base and J by 4 bases, 6 bases remained unmatched. Germline loops: CDR1 SGHAT, CDR2 FQNNGV. CDR3 sequence: CASSLATSGEPYNEQFF. As DNA, the CDR3 is TGTGCCAGCAGCTTAGCGACTAGCGGGGAACCATACAATGAGCAGTTCTTC.

This sequence joins TRBV13 and TRBJ2-7; 10 positions match TRBD1. V was pared by 5 bases and J by 2 bases, with 9 bases of the junction left unmatched. Germline CDR1 is PRHDT and CDR2 is FYEKMQ (reference sequence). The CDR3 has 16 residues. The CDR3 is CASSLRQGATPYEQYF. Here the CDR3 DNA reads TGTGCCAGCAGCCTACGACAGGGGGCGACCCCCTACGAGCAGTACTTC.